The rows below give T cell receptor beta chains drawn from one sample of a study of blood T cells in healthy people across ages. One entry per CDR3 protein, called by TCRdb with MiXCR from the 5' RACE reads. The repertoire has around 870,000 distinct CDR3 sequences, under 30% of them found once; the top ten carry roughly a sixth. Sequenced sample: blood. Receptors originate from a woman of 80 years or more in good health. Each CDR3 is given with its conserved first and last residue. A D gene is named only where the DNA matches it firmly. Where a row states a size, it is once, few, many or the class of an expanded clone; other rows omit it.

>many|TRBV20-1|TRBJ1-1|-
TGCAGTGCCCCTCGGTACCTGAACACTGAAGCTTTCTTT
CSAPRYLNTEAFF
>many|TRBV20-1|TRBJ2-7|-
TGCAGTGCTAGAGAACAGAACTCCTACGAGCAGTACTTC
CSAREQNSYEQYF
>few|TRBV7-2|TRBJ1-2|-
TGTGCCAGCAGCTTCGACACGGACTATGGCTACACCTTC
CASSFDTDYGYTF
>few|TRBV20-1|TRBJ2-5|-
TGCAGTGCTAGAGTCACGGGGGGCCCGTACCAAGAGACCCAGTACTTC
CSARVTGGPYQETQYF
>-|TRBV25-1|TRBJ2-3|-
TGTGCCAGCAGTGAAACCCTCCCGGGGGGCACAGATACGCAGTATTTT
CASSETLPGGTDTQYF
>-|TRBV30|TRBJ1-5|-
TGTGCCTGGAGTGCCCAGGGGAATCAGCCCCAGCATTTT
CAWSAQGNQPQHF
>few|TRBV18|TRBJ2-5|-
TGTGCCAGCTCGAACGGATACCAAGAGACCCAGTACTTC
CASSNGYQETQYF
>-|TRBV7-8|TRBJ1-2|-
TGTGCCAGCAGCAGAAACCGGGAAAACTATGGCTACACCTTC
CASSRNRENYGYTF
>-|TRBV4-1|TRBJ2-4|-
TGCGCCAGCAGCCAACTCCGGGGGACGGGGGTGGCGGACATTCAGTACTTC
CASSQLRGTGVADIQYF
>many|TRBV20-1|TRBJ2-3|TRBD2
TGCAGTGCTTTGACTAGCGGGGGGACTTCTAGCACAGATACGCAGTATTTT
CSALTSGGTSSTDTQYF
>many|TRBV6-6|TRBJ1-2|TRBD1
TGTGCCAGCAGGGCGACAGGGGGTTATGGCTACACCTTC
CASRATGGYGYTF
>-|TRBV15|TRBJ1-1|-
TGTGCCACCAGCAGGTTTGGGGGGGTTGATGGGGCTGAAGCTTTCTTT
CATSRFGGVDGAEAFF
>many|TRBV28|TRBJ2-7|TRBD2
TGTGCCAGCAGTTTATCTGTATTGAGGGCCGGGGAGGGTTACGAGCAGTACTTC
CASSLSVLRAGEGYEQYF
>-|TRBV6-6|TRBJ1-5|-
TGTGCCGGCAGTTACCTGGACAGCGTGGGGCCCCAGCATTTT
CAGSYLDSVGPQHF
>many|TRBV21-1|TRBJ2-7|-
TGTGCCAGCAGCGACAGGGGGCGGGGACGGGTCAAAGGAGACGAGCAGTACTTC
CASSDRGRGRVKGDEQYF
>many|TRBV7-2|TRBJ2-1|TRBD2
TGTGCCAGCAGCCGGAGCGGGGGGGCATGGAATGAGCAGTTCTTC
CASSRSGGAWNEQFF
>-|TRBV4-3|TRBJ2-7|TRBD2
TGCGCCAGCAGCCTCGCCCCGGGACTAGGGGTCTCCTACGAGCAGTACTTC
CASSLAPGLGVSYEQYF